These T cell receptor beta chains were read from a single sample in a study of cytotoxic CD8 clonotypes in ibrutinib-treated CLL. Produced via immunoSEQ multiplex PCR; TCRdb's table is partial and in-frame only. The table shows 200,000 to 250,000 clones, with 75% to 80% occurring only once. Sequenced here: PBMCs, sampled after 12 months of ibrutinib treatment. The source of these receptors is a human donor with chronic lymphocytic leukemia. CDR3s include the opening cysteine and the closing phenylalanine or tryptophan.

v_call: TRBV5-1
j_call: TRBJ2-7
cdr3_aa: CASSSVGGFTYEQYF

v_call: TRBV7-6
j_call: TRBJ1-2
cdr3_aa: CASSSDRPFRGYTF

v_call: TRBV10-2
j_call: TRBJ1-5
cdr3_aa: CASSEIGPAIYSNQPQHF

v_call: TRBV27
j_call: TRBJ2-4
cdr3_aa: CASSLSGLAGGPLAKNIQYF

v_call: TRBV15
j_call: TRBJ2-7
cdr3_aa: CATSRVVAGASYEQYF

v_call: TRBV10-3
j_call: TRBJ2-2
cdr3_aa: CAISDPPAAEWDGELFF

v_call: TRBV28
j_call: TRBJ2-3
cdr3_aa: CATRGSTDTQYF

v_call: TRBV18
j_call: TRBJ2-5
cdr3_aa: CASSPLETQYF

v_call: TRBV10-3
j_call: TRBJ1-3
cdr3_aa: CATRPEGNTIYF

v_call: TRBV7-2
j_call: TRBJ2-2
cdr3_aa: CASRGMNTGELFF

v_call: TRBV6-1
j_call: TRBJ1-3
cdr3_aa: CASSDGSGDNFYTIYF

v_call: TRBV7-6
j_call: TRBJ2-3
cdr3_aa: CASSLQHGNTQYF

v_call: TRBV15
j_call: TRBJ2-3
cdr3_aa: CATSRDLGTDTQYF

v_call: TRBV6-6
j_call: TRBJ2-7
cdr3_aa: CASSPSLALSYEQYF

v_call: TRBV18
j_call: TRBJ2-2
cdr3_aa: CASSEETTGELFF

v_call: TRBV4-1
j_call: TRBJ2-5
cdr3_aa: CASSQLGGGAETQYF

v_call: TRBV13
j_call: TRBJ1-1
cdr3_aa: CASRENTEAFF

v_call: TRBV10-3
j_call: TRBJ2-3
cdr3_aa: CAISEPTKAGPGTDTQYF

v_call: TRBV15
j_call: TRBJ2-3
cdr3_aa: CATSRSGSTDTQYF

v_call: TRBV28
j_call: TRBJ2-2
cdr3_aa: CASRPTSGMGTGELFF

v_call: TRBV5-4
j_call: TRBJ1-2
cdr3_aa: CASSWDQDKSYTF

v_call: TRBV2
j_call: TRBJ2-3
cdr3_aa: CASSAGQGSDTQYF

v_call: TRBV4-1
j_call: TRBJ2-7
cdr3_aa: CASSRSSREVYEQYF

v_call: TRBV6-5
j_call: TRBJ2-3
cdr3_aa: CASSYSPTTTDTQYF

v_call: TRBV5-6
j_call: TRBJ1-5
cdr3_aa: CASSLGGIDQPQHF

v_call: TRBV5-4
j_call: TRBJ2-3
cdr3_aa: CASSQGGGYTDTQYF

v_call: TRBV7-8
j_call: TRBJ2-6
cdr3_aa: CASSHRQVGRAGANVLTF

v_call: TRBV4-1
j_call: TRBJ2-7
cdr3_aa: CASSQELAGSYEQYF

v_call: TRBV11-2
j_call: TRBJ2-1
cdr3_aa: CASSLVGTVSYNEQFF

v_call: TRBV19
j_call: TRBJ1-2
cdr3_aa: CATDPGQGARGYTF

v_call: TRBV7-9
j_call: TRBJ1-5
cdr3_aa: CASQGQVRGAQHF

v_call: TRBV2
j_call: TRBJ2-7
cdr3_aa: CASFRVERIPSYEQYF

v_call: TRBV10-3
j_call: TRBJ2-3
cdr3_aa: CAISSGGGTDTQYF

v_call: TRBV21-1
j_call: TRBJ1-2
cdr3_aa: CASILPGAVHTF

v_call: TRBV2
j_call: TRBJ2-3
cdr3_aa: CASGPSIDSTQYF

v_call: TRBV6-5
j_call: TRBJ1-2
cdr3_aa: CASSYSVQGSNYGYTF

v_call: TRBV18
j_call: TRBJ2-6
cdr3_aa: CASSPSEGNSGANVLTF

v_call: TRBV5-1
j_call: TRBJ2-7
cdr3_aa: CASSLAGGWVSGSYEQYF

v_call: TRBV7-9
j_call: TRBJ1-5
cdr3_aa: CASSHTVGNQPQHF

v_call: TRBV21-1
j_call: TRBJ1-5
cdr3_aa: CASSKGCCGVERGQPQHF

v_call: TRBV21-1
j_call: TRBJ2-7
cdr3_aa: CAITRDPSSSCLTYEQYF

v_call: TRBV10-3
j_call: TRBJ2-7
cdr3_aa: CAISVGSSYEQYF

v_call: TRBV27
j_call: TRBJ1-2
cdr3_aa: CASSSADRIYGYTF

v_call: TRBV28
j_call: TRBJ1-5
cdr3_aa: CASSLQFNQPQHF

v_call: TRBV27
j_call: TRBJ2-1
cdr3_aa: CASSPQLAGVRYNEQFF

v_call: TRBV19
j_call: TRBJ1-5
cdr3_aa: CASSRGEGGTQPQHF

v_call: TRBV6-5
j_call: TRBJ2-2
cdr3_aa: CASSYTPSVPGELFF

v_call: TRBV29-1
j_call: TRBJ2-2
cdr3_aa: CSVRQANTGELFF

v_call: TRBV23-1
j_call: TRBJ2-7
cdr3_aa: CASSQAAGEQYF

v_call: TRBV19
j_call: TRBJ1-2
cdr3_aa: CAILTGVDGYTF

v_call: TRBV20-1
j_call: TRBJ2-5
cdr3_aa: CSARALETQYF

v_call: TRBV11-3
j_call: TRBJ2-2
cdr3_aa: CASSLGAAAGELFF

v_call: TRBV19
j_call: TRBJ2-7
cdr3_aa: CASSRGYEQYF

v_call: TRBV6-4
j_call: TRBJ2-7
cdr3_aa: CASMEEEYF

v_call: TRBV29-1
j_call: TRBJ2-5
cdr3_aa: CSVDRGGETQYF